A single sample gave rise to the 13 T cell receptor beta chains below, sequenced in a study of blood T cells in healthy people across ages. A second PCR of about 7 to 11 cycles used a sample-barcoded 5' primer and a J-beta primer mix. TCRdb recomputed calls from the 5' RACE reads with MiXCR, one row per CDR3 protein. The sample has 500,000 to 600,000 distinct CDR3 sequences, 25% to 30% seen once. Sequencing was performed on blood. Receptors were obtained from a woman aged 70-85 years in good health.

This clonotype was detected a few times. The CDR3 loop is CASSPGARSGANVLTF. The CDR3 nucleotides are TGTGCCAGCAGCCCCGGGGCCCGCTCTGGGGCCAACGTCCTGACTTTC. The chain has TRBV14 and TRBJ2-6; either TRBD1 or TRBD2 may fit D (5 bases each). The CDR3 runs to 16 residues. V lost 4 bases, J lost 0 bases, and 10 bases lay in between. The germline V gene has CDR1 SGHDN and CDR2 FVKESK.

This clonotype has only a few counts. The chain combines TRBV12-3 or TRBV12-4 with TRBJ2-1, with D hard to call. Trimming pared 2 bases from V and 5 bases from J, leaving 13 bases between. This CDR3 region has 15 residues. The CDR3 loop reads CASSLRLGIDNEQFF. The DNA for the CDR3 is TGTGCCAGCAGTTTAAGGCTAGGGATCGACAATGAGCAGTTCTTC.

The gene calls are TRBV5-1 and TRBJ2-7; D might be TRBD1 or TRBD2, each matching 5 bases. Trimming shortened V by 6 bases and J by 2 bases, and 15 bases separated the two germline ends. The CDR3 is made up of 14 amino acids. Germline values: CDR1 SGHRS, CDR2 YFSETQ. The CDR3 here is CASKAAQGPYEQYF. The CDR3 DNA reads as TGCGCCAGCAAGGCGGCGCAGGGACCCTACGAGCAGTACTTC.

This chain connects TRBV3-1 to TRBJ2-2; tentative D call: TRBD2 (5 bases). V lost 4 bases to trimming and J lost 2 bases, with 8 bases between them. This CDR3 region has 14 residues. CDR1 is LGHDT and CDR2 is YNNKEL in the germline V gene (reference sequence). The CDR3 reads CASSRGVNTGELFF. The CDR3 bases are TGTGCCAGCAGCCGGGGAGTAAACACCGGGGAGCTGTTTTTT.

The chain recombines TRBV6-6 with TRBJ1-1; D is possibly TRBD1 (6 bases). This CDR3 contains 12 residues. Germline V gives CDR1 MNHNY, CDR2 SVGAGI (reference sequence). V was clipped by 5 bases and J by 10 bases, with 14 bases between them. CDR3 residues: CASSQQGGGAFF. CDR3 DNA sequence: TGTGCCAGCAGTCAACAGGGCGGGGGAGCTTTCTTT.

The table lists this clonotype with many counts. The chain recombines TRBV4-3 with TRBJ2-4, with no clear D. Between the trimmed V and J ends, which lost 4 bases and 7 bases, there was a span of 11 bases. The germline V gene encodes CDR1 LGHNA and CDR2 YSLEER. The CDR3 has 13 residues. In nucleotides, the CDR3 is TGCGCCAGCAGCCCACCGGAACCCAACATTCAGTACTTC. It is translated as CASSPPEPNIQYF.

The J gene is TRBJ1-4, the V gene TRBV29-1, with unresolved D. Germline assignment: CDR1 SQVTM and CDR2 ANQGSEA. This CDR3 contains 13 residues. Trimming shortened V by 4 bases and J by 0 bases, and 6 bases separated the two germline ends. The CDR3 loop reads CSVGFTTNEKLFF. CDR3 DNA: TGCAGCGTTGGCTTTACAACTAATGAAAAACTGTTTTTT.

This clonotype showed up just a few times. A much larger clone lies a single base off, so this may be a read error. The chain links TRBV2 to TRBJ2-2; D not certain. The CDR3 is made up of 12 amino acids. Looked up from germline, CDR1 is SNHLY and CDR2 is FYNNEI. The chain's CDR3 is CASSLNTRELFF. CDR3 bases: TGTGCCAGCAGTTTGAACACCAGGGAGCTGTTTTTT.

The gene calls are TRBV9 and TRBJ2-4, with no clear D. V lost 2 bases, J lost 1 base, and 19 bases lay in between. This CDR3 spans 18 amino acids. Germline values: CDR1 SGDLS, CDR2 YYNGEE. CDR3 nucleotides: TGTGCCAGCAGCGTGGCCAGTCCCGTACTGGGGGCCAAAAACATTCAGTACTTC. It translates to CASSVASPVLGAKNIQYF.

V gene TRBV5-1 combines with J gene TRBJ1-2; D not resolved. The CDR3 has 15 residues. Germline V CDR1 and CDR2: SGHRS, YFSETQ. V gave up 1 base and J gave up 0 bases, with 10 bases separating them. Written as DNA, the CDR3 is TGCGCCAGCAGCTTGCTAGGGCCGTCTAACTATGGCTACACCTTC. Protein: CASSLLGPSNYGYTF. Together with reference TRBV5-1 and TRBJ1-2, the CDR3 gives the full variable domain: KAGVTQTPRYLIKTRGQQVTLSCSPISGHRSVSWYQQTPGQGLQFLFEYFSETQRNKGNFPGRFSGRQFSNSRSEMNVSTLELGDSALYLCASSLLGPSNYGYTFGSGTRLTVV.

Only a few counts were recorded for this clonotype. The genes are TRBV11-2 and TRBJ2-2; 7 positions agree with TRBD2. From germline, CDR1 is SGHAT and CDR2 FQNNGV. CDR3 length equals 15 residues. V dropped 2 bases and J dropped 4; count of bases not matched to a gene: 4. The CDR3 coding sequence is TGTGCCAGCAGCTTAATGGGCGGGGGCACCGGGGAGCTGTTTTTT. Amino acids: CASSLMGGGTGELFF. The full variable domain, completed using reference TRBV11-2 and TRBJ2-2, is EAGVAQSPRYKIIEKRQSVAFWCNPISGHATLYWYQQILGQGPKLLIQFQNNGVVDDSQLPKDRFSAERLKGVDSTLKIQPAKLEDSAVYLCASSLMGGGTGELFFGEGSRLTVL.

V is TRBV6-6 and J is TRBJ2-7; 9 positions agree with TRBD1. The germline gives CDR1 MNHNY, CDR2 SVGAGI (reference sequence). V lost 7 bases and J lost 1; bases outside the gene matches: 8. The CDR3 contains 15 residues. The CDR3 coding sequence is TGTGCCAGCAAGAATACACAGGGGGCGTCCTACGAGCAGTACTTC. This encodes CASKNTQGASYEQYF.

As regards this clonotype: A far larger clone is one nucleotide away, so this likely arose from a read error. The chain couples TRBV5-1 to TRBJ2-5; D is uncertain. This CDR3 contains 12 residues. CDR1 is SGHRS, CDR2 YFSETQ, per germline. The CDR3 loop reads CTSSPPGETQYF. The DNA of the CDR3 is TGCACCAGCAGCCCCCCTGGAGAGACCCAGTACTTC.